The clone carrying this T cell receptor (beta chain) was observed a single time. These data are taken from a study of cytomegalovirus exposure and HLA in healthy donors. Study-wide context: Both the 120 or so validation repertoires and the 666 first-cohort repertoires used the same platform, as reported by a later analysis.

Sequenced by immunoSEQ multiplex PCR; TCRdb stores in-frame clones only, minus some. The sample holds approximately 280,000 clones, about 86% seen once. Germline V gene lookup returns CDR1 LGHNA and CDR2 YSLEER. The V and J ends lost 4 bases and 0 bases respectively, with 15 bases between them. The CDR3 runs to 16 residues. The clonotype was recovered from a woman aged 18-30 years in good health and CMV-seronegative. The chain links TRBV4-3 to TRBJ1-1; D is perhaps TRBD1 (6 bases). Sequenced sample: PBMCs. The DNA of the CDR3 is TGCGCCAGCAGCCCGGCAAGGGGGTTCGTGAACACTGAAGCTTTCTTT. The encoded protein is CASSPARGFVNTEAFF.